The rows below give T cell receptor beta chains drawn from one sample of a study of CD8 T cells in Susac syndrome. TCRdb processed the immunoSEQ multiplex PCR reads anew with MiXCR; each CDR3 protein has one entry. The sample gives about 73,000 distinct CDR3 sequences, about 95% of which show up once; roughly 0.4% is in the top ten. The sample was CD8+ T cells from PBMCs. The receptors derive from a human donor with multiple sclerosis. Each CDR3 is given without its conserved first and last residue. Not all rows give a size; the values are once, few, many and, for expanded clones, a class.

clone size	V gene	J gene	CDR3 protein
-	TRBV6-1	TRBJ2-1	ASSEAQEGYNEQF
few	TRBV4-3	TRBJ2-3	ASSHLAGAGRGQY
once	TRBV27	TRBJ2-7	ASSGPGPSPYEQY
-	TRBV7-2	TRBJ2-5	ASSLGRVLGVGQETQY
-	TRBV6-1	TRBJ2-7	ASNPGMAYEQY
-	TRBV29-1	TRBJ1-1	SVEQGTEAF
-	TRBV5-4	TRBJ1-2	ASSGDRGAIYGYT
-	TRBV24-1	TRBJ2-7	ATSDRLGEQY
-	TRBV27	TRBJ2-1	ASTSSPASYNEQF
-	TRBV18	TRBJ2-7	ASSPGLAGGFYEQY
-	TRBV30	TRBJ1-2	AWVRSYGYT
-	TRBV10-3	TRBJ1-1	AISEPYGGLGTEAF
once	TRBV13	TRBJ1-1	ASSPTSAEAF
-	TRBV12-3/TRBV12-4	TRBJ2-7	ACRLDDGGYEQY
-	TRBV27	TRBJ2-1	ASSTPPGQGLGEQF
-	TRBV5-8	TRBJ1-1	AAGWLNTEAF
few	TRBV29-1	TRBJ2-1	SVQPGNEQF
-	TRBV5-4	TRBJ2-7	ASSLQGTYEQY
few	TRBV6-5	TRBJ1-1	ASSYAAGTGTEAF
-	TRBV12-3/TRBV12-4	TRBJ2-2	ASQGQGFANTGELF
-	TRBV11-2	TRBJ2-3	ASSLDGVHTDTQY
-	TRBV2	TRBJ1-2	ASSGDSINYGYT
-	TRBV27	TRBJ2-7	ASSWTGSYEQY
-	TRBV24-1	TRBJ2-1	ATSDKGNEQF
-	TRBV6-5	TRBJ2-2	ASRFSGEGTGELF
-	TRBV12-3/TRBV12-4	TRBJ2-1	ASSFGTTNNEQF
-	TRBV29-1	TRBJ2-5	SVEDQETQY
-	TRBV25-1	TRBJ1-1	ASSVVEGAMNTEAF
-	TRBV29-1	TRBJ1-1	SVGGGLATEAF
-	TRBV6-5	TRBJ2-1	ASSYSFDEQF
-	TRBV29-1	TRBJ2-7	SVRGEGYEQY
-	TRBV27	TRBJ1-2	AVNGGGDYGYT
-	TRBV27	TRBJ2-3	ASSLLLPDTQY
-	TRBV29-1	TRBJ2-1	SQVTRANEQF
-	TRBV7-9	TRBJ2-3	ASSAPGLAGDPGDTQY
-	TRBV6-6	TRBJ2-1	ASSSPERGAIIEQF
-	TRBV2	TRBJ2-1	ASSSGVANEQF
-	TRBV3-1	TRBJ2-7	ASSIRGTGYEQY
-	TRBV12-5	TRBJ1-2	ASGDTGANYGYT
-	TRBV19	TRBJ1-2	ASAAGAVNGYT
-	TRBV2	TRBJ2-5	ASSQTGQETQY
-	TRBV29-1	TRBJ2-2	SVALRDRVNTGELF
-	TRBV2	TRBJ1-1	ASGRDRGRVDTEAF